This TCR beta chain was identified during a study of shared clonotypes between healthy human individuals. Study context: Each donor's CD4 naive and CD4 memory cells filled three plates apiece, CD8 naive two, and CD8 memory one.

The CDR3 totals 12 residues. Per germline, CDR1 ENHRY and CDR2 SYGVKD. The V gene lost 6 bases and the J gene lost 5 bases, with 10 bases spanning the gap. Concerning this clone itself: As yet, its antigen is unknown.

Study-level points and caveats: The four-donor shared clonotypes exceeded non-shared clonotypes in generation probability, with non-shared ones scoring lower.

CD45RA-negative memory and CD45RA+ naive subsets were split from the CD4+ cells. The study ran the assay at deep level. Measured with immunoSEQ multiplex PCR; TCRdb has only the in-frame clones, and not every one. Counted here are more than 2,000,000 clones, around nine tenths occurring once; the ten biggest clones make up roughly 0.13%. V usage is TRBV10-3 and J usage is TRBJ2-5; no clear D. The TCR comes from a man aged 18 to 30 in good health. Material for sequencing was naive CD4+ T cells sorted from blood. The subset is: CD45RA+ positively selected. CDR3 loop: CAIRSDGETQYF. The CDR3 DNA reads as TGTGCCATCAGGTCAGATGGGGAGACCCAGTACTTC.